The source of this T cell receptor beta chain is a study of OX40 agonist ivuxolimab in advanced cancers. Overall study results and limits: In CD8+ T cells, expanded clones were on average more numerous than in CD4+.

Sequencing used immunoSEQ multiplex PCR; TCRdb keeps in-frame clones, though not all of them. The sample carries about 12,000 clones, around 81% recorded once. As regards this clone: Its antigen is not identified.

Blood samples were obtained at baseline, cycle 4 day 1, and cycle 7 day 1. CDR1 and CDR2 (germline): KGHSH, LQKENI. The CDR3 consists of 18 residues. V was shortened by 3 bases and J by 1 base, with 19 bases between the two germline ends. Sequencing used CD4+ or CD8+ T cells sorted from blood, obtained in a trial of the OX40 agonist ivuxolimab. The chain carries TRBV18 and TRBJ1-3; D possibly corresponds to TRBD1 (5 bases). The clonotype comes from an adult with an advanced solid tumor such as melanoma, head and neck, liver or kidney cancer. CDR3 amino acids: CASSPRDAKGSSGNTIYF. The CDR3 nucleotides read TGTGCCAGCTCACCCCGGGACGCCAAGGGCTCTTCTGGAAACACCATATATTTT.